This entry lists 6 T cell receptor beta chains sequenced from one sample in a study of T cell clonotyping in hematopoietic cell transplantation. TCRdb keeps only in-frame clones here, not all; method: immunoSEQ multiplex PCR. The table shows over 10,000 clones, with around 93% occurring only once. The sequencing sample was made of peripheral blood mononuclear cells. The receptors derive from a woman aged 45-59 years in good health. Some clones in this sample may be carry-over from other donors' samples.

CDR3: CAWGYDYGYTF. The CDR3 DNA reads TGTGCTTGGGGCTATGACTATGGCTACACCTTC. The chain recombines TRBV28 with TRBJ1-2, with D perhaps TRBD1 (5 bases). Per germline, CDR1 MDHEN and CDR2 SYDVKM. The CDR3 consists of 11 residues.

CDR3 coding DNA: TGTGCCAGCAGCTTAGAGGGGAGCTCCTATAATTCACCCCTCCACTTT. Translated, it gives CASSLEGSSYNSPLHF. V and J are TRBV7-6 and TRBJ1-6; D may be TRBD1 (5 bases). V was pared by 1 base and J by 0 bases, with 7 bases between. Germline V gives CDR1 SGHVS, CDR2 FNYEAQ. This CDR3 spans 16 amino acids.

The table lists this clone with a count of one. Sequence at one end of the junction differs from germline and may be a read error. V usage is TRBV7-7 and J usage is TRBJ2-3, with D perhaps being TRBD1 or TRBD2 (6 bases each). Germline lookup yields CDR1 SSHAT and CDR2 FNYEAQ (reference sequence). The CDR3 has 19 amino acids. The CDR3 loop reads CASSLESRGRGTATDTQYF. CDR3 coding DNA: TGTGCTAGCAGCTTAGAATCCAGGGGCCGGGGGACTGCCACCGATACGCAGTATTTT.

The gene calls are TRBV7-2 and TRBJ1-1; tentative D call: TRBD1 (6 bases). V lost 7 bases to trimming and J lost 4 bases, with 22 bases between them. This CDR3 contains 16 residues. The germline V gene encodes CDR1 SGHTA and CDR2 FQGNSA. DNA of the CDR3: TGTGCCAGCACCCCGCCCGGGGGGCGGTCTCGCACTGAAGCTTTCTTT. Amino acid sequence: CASTPPGGRSRTEAFF.

The chain couples TRBV28 to TRBJ1-5, with D hard to call. The CDR3 extends over 11 amino acids. Trimming stripped 4 bases from V and 5 bases from J, with 3 bases between. Germline CDR1 is MDHEN and CDR2 is SYDVKM. The CDR3 is CASSSYQPQHF. The CDR3 nucleotides are TGTGCCAGCAGTTCGTATCAGCCCCAGCATTTT.

The table lists this clone with a few counts. V gene TRBV7-2 combines with J gene TRBJ2-7; 9 bases map to TRBD1. CDR1 SGHTA and CDR2 FQGNSA come from the germline V gene. This CDR3 spans 14 amino acids. V was clipped by 5 bases and J by 2 bases; unmatched bases: 4. The CDR3 DNA sequence: TGTGCCAGCAGCACGGACAGGGGACCCTACGAGCAGTACTTC. Its translation is CASSTDRGPYEQYF.